These 8 T cell receptor beta chains came from one sample sequenced in a study of PD-1 blockade in mismatch repair-deficient tumors. The data were produced by immunoSEQ multiplex PCR, yet TCRdb's version contains in-frame clones alone and is incomplete. The sample shows some 25,000 clones, approximately 84% of them seen only once. The source was PBMCs, collected before pembrolizumab treatment. All receptors derive from an adult with mismatch repair-deficient cancer.

The chain joins TRBV4-2 to TRBJ2-2; tentatively, D is TRBD1 (7 bases). The CDR3 consists of 16 residues. Trimming shortened V by 4 bases and J by 1 base, and 13 bases separated the two germline ends. Germline V gene lookup returns CDR1 LGHNA and CDR2 YNFKEQ. DNA of the CDR3: TGTGCCAGCAGCCGGACCCAGGGGGGGAACACCGGGGAGCTGTTTTTT. It encodes CASSRTQGGNTGELFF.

CDR3 sequence reads: CASRPRGQGGEQYF. For the CDR3, the DNA is TGCGCCAGCAGACCCCGGGGACAGGGTGGTGAGCAGTACTTC. This rearrangement joins TRBV5-1 to TRBJ2-7, with 9 positions matching TRBD1. The CDR3 runs to 14 residues. Germline loops: CDR1 SGHRS, CDR2 YFSETQ. With V trimmed by 5 bases and J by 7 bases, 10 bases remained unmatched. Based on the CDR3 plus reference TRBV5-1 and TRBJ2-7, the full variable domain is KAGVTQTPRYLIKTRGQQVTLSCSPISGHRSVSWYQQTPGQGLQFLFEYFSETQRNKGNFPGRFSGRQFSNSRSEMNVSTLELGDSALYLCASRPRGQGGEQYFGPGTRLTVT.

The chain carries TRBV6-1 and TRBJ2-7; maybe TRBD2 (5 bases). V was clipped by 8 bases and J by 3 bases, with 11 bases between them. CDR1 is MNHNS and CDR2 is SASEGT in the germline V gene. The CDR3 length is 12 residues. The CDR3 loop is CASGRVNYEQYF. Here the CDR3 DNA reads TGTGCCAGCGGGCGGGTGAACTACGAGCAGTACTTC.

This clone was picked up one time. This chain joins TRBV7-9 and TRBJ1-3; TRBD1 matches at 8 bases. Germline values: CDR1 SEHNR, CDR2 FQNEAQ (reference sequence). The CDR3 runs to 17 residues. J gave up 4 bases and V 3 bases, and 11 bases lay outside the gene matches. CDR3 sequence reads: CASSFGQGGIAGNTIYF. CDR3 in DNA: TGTGCCAGCAGCTTCGGACAGGGAGGAATCGCGGGAAACACCATATATTTT. The entire variable domain, with the rest obtained from reference TRBV7-9 and TRBJ1-3, is as follows: DTGVSQNPRHKITKRGQNVTFRCDPISEHNRLYWYRQTLGQGPEFLTYFQNEAQLEKSRLLSDRFSAERPKGSFSTLEIQRTEQGDSAMYLCASSFGQGGIAGNTIYFGEGSWLTVV.

The rearrangement uses TRBV30 and TRBJ2-1; the D gene is possibly TRBD1 (6 bases). Germline lookup yields CDR1 GTSNPN and CDR2 SVGIG (reference sequence). V lost 2 bases and J lost 10, with 12 bases in between. This CDR3 contains 12 residues. CDR3 sequence reads: CAWSPTGWEQFF. The CDR3 DNA reads TGTGCCTGGAGTCCGACAGGTTGGGAGCAGTTCTTC.

This clone has more than one count but fewer than ten. This CDR3 is CASTRGRGYYEQYF. In nucleotides, the CDR3 is TGTGCCAGCACTAGAGGGCGGGGCTACTACGAGCAGTACTTC. This chain links TRBV28 with TRBJ2-7, with D perhaps TRBD2 (6 bases). The CDR3 is 14 amino acids. V lost 7 bases to trimming and J lost 3 bases, with 16 bases between them. CDR1 and CDR2 (germline): MDHEN, SYDVKM.

This clone occurred a few times. This sequence joins TRBV9 and TRBJ2-7, with a possible D match to TRBD2 (6 bases). V lost 3 bases, J lost 7 bases, and 23 bases lay in between. The V gene's germline CDR1 is SGDLS and CDR2 YYNGEE. The CDR3 runs 16 residues. CDR3 region: CASSEGRGGAAREQYF. CDR3 DNA sequence: TGTGCCAGCAGCGAGGGAAGGGGCGGGGCCGCTAGGGAGCAGTACTTC.

CDR3 in DNA: TGCGCCAGCAGCTGGCAGGGGACGATGAACACTGAAGCTTTCTTT. As protein: CASSWQGTMNTEAFF. The chain recombines TRBV5-1 with TRBJ1-1; TRBD1 might be the D (6 bases). This CDR3 is 15 amino acids long. From germline, CDR1 is SGHRS and CDR2 YFSETQ. Trimming cost V 3 bases and J 0 bases, with 12 bases left between them.